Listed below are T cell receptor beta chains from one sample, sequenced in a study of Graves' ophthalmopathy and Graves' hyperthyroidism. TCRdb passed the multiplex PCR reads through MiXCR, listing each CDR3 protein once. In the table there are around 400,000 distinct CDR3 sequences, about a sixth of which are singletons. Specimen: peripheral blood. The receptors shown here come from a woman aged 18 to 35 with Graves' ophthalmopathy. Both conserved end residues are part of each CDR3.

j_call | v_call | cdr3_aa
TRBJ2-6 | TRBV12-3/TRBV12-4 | CASNLPGQSPSGANVLTF
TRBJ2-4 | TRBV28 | CASSTLRVGNIQYF
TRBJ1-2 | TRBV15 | CATSSSGTGGYGYTF
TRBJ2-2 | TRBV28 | CASSPPLGTGVTGELFF
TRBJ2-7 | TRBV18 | CASSSGFLTGDHEQYF
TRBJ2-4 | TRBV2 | CASTAGMYIQYF
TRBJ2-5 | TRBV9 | CASSVAGAETQYF
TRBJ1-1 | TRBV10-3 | CAISESVGGADTEAFF
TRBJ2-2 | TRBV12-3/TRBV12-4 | CASSFPGLRGSTGELFF
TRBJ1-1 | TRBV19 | CASLPGQGAPMNTEAFF
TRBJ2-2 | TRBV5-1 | CASSLEASGSPGELFF
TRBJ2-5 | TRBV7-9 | CASSLLVVQGQETQYF
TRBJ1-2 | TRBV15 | CATSRDVDANYGYTF
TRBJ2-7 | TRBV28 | CASTPGTGFYEQYF
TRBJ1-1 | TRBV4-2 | CASSRAGKTEAFF
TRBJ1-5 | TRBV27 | CASKMGRGANNQPQHF
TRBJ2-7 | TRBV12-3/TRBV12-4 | CASSYLAGTSYEQYF
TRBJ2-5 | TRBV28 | CASKPGTATQETQYF
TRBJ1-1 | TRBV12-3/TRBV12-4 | CASSREGQGSWVGLNTEAFF
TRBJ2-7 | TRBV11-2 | CASSLGFRLAGALSYEQYF
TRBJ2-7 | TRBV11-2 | CASSGQGGFLSSYEQYF
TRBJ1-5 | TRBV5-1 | CASSSEGGNQPQHF
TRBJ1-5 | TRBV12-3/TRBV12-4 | CASHRGNQPQHF
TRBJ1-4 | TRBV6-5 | CASSYLGQWTNEKLFF
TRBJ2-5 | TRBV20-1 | CRLKSGETQYF
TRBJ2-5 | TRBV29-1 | CSVRSPGVEETQYF
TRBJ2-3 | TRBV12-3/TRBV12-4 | CASSSQKETQYF
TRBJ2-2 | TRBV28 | CASSQLGGANTGELFF
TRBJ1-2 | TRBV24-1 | CATSDNRVIYGYTF
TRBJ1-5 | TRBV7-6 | CASSLGTGRNQPQHF
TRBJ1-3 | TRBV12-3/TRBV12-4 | CASSTGTGGNTIYF
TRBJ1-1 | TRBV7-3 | CASSLDSHTEAFF
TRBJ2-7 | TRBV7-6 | CASSSQRDEQYF
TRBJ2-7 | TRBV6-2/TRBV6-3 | CASSYADSAEQYF
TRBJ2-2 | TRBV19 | CASSIAGAGTGELFF
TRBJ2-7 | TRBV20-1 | CSAGGYEQYF
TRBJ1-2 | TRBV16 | CASSQFKGNGYTF
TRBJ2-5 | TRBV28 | CASTPTGTETQYF
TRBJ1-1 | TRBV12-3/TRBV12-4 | CASSLGTALAFF
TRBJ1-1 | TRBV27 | CASSLVTGTEAFF
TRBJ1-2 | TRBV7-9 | CASSLLGQGAYGYTF